These 29 T cell receptor beta chains were all obtained from the same sample, sequenced in a study of response to subunit inactivated influenza vaccine. TCRdb reprocessed the RT-PCR reads via MiXCR and lists one record per CDR3 protein. Of 610,000 or so distinct CDR3 sequences listed, 12% to 15% are singletons. The sample consisted of PBMCs from blood, taken approximately 13 days after vaccination. These receptor sequences come from a man aged 50 or older who received an inactivated influenza vaccine.

The chain recombines TRBV20-1 with TRBJ2-7; possibly TRBD1 for D (6 bases). The CDR3 extends over 15 amino acids. The germline V and J ends were trimmed by 1 base and 1 base, with 14 bases remaining between them. Germline V gene sequence: CDR1 DFQATT, CDR2 SNEGSKA (reference sequence). The chain's CDR3 is CSARGDTQPSYEQYF. CDR3 DNA: TGCAGTGCTAGAGGGGACACCCAACCTTCCTACGAGCAGTACTTC.

The gene calls are TRBV27 and TRBJ2-7; TRBD2 agrees at 7 bases. Per the germline V gene, CDR1 is MNHEY and CDR2 is SMNVEV (reference sequence). J was trimmed by 6 bases and V by 4 bases; bases with no gene match: 6. CDR3 length equals 13 residues. CDR3 DNA: TGTGCCAGCAGTTACAGCGGGATAGCCGAGCAGTACTTC. Its translation: CASSYSGIAEQYF.

This clonotype was detected only a few times. The chain employs TRBV5-6 and TRBJ1-1, with D uncertain. Per the germline V gene, CDR1 is SGHDT and CDR2 is YYEEEE. V lost 1 base and J 6 bases, leaving 16 bases between the germline ends. The CDR3 length is 15 residues. In nucleotides, the CDR3 is TGTGCCAGCAGCTTGAGGTCCCCCGGAATACCTGAAGCTTTCTTT. Translating it yields CASSLRSPGIPEAFF.

This chain connects TRBV7-2 to TRBJ1-2; no definite D call. The germline gives CDR1 SGHTA, CDR2 FQGNSA. The CDR3 is 12 residues long. The V end lost 11 bases, the J end lost 0 bases, and 10 bases lay between the germline ends. The CDR3 here is CAAAPANYGYTF. In DNA form, the CDR3 reads TGTGCCGCGGCCCCAGCTAACTATGGCTACACCTTC.

This clonotype has ten or more counts. This chain connects TRBV5-1 to TRBJ2-2; D not certain. Trimming removed 4 bases from V and 1 base from J, with 11 bases in between. CDR1 is SGHRS, CDR2 YFSETQ, per germline. The CDR3 totals 15 residues. The chain's CDR3 is CASSQTPGNTGELFF. In nucleotides, the CDR3 is TGCGCCAGCAGCCAAACGCCGGGGAACACCGGGGAGCTGTTTTTT.

The chain is built from TRBV4-1 and TRBJ2-7; the match to TRBD2 covers 11 bases. V gave up 2 bases and J gave up 5 bases; unmatched junction bases: 8. Germline lookup yields CDR1 MGHRA and CDR2 YSYEKL. This CDR3 is built from 16 residues. The CDR3 loop is CASSQPRLAGRDEQYF. Written as DNA, the CDR3 is TGCGCCAGCAGCCAACCTAGACTAGCGGGGAGAGACGAGCAGTACTTC.

The chain joins TRBV5-1 to TRBJ2-1; D gene uncertain. From germline, CDR1 is SGHRS and CDR2 YFSETQ. Trimming removed 3 bases from V and 4 bases from J, with 8 bases in between. The CDR3 contains 13 residues. The CDR3, as DNA: TGCGCCAGCAGCTGGGTTCTATACAATGAGCAGTTCTTC. This codes for CASSWVLYNEQFF.

This clonotype has more than one count but fewer than ten. V usage is TRBV5-6 and J usage is TRBJ2-3; 8 bases fit TRBD2. Trimming removed 9 bases from V and 12 bases from J; junction bases left unmatched: 12. Per germline, CDR1 SGHDT and CDR2 YYEEEE. CDR3 length equals 12 residues. The CDR3 loop reads CATSPGSGSQYF. The CDR3 region has the DNA TGTGCCACCTCCCCCGGGAGCGGGAGTCAGTATTTT.

This clonotype was counted between two and nine times. This chain uses TRBV7-6 with TRBJ2-5; 10 bases line up with TRBD2. Germline assignment: CDR1 SGHVS and CDR2 FNYEAQ. CDR3 length: 16 amino acids. Unmatched junction bases numbered 8, after V lost 2 bases and J lost 5 bases. The CDR3 sequence: CASSLLTSGERETQYF. For the CDR3, the DNA is TGTGCCAGCAGCTTACTTACTAGCGGGGAAAGGGAGACCCAGTACTTC.

This clonotype was seen a few times. This chain connects TRBV12-3 or TRBV12-4 to TRBJ1-5; 7 bases line up with TRBD1. The CDR3 loop spans 16 amino acids. J was trimmed by 0 bases and V by 6 bases; bases with no gene match: 8. The CDR3 nucleotides are TGTGCCAGCAGAACCGGGACAGATAATAGCAATCAGCCCCAGCATTTT. Residues: CASRTGTDNSNQPQHF.

The J gene is TRBJ2-2, the V gene TRBV5-1; a possible D gene is TRBD1 (6 bases). CDR3 length: 13 amino acids. Trimming removed 3 bases at V and 7 bases at J, with 10 bases between. Germline CDR1 SGHRS, CDR2 YFSETQ. The chain's CDR3 is CASSYTGIGELFF. In DNA, the CDR3 is TGCGCCAGCAGCTATACAGGGATCGGGGAGCTGTTTTTT.

The chain recombines TRBV29-1 with TRBJ1-1, with a tentative D call TRBD1 (5 bases). V was clipped by 6 bases and J by 6 bases, with 20 bases between them. Germline CDR1 is SQVTM and CDR2 is ANQGSEA. This CDR3 has 14 amino acids. The CDR3 spells CSVAPRGSGAEAFF. The CDR3 DNA is TGCAGCGTGGCCCCCCGGGGGAGTGGTGCTGAAGCTTTCTTT.

For the CDR3, the DNA is TGTGCCATCAGCGCGCGCTCTAATGAAAAACTGTTTTTT. This gives the protein CAISARSNEKLFF. V and J are TRBV10-3 and TRBJ1-4, with unresolved D. Between the trimmed V and J ends, which lost 6 bases and 3 bases, there was a span of 8 bases. This CDR3 comprises 13 residues. Germline V gene lookup returns CDR1 ENHRY and CDR2 SYGVKD.

Concerning this clonotype itself: The germline gene is not matched at one end of the junction; a read error may be the cause. The chain uses TRBV24-1 and TRBJ2-2; D not resolved. The CDR3 covers 12 residues. Germline loops: CDR1 KGHDR, CDR2 SFDVKD. This CDR3 reads CVTRSNTGELFF. The CDR3 region has the DNA TGTGTCACCAGGTCGAACACCGGGGAGCTGTTTTTT.

The chain has TRBV4-3 and TRBJ1-6; possible D gene TRBD1, 5 bases. V lost 3 bases and J lost 12, with 15 bases in between. This CDR3 has 14 residues. CDR1 and CDR2 from the germline V gene are LGHNA and YSLEER. The CDR3, as DNA: TGCGCCAGCAGCCAGGCAGGGTTGACGCGACCCCTCCACTTT. The encoded protein is CASSQAGLTRPLHF.

This clonotype was picked up a small number of times. This chain links TRBV24-1 with TRBJ2-1, with 9 bases lining up with TRBD2. This CDR3 region has 16 residues. Germline-derived CDR1 and CDR2 are KGHDR and SFDVKD. J lost 8 bases, V lost 0 bases, and 7 bases had no gene match. Written as DNA, the CDR3 is TGTGCCACCAGTGATTTGCAGGGCGGGAGGGCCCATGAGCAGTTCTTC. It is translated as CATSDLQGGRAHEQFF.

This chain connects TRBV9 to TRBJ2-5; no reliable D call. CDR3 size: 16 residues. V was shortened by 4 bases and J by 1 base, with 17 bases between the two germline ends. From germline, CDR1 is SGDLS and CDR2 YYNGEE. The CDR3 loop is CASSLYPQTVQETQYF. The CDR3 bases are TGTGCCAGCAGCCTCTACCCACAGACGGTCCAAGAGACCCAGTACTTC.

This clonotype was observed a handful of times. The V and J genes are TRBV7-8 and TRBJ2-1, with 8 bases fitting TRBD2. This CDR3 comprises 16 residues. The V and J ends lost 2 bases and 4 bases, in that order; junction bases with no gene match: 7. CDR1 is SGHVS and CDR2 is FQNEAQ in the germline V gene. The CDR3, as DNA: TGTGCCAGCAGCTTACGAGGCGGGGGGCCGTACAATGAGCAGTTCTTC. It codes for CASSLRGGGPYNEQFF.

The rearrangement joins TRBV7-2 to TRBJ2-5; either TRBD1 or TRBD2 may supply D (5 bases each). CDR1 and CDR2 from the germline V gene are SGHTA and FQGNSA. Trimming shortened V by 5 bases and J by 3 bases, and 13 bases separated the two germline ends. The CDR3 is 14 amino acids. The CDR3 DNA is TGTGCCAGCAGCCAGCGGACAAGCAAAGAGACCCAGTACTTC. This gives the protein CASSQRTSKETQYF.

This clonotype was picked up a small number of times. The rearrangement uses TRBV5-1 and TRBJ1-6; a possible D gene is TRBD1 (6 bases). The V gene's germline CDR1 is SGHRS and CDR2 YFSETQ. Trimming shortened V by 4 bases and J by 6 bases, and 11 bases separated the two germline ends. There are 14 residues in the CDR3. CDR3 bases: TGCGCCAGCAGCCCTGGGGGCTCTAATTCACCCCTCCACTTT. It yields the protein CASSPGGSNSPLHF.

The gene calls are TRBV6-1 and TRBJ2-1, with 7 positions matching TRBD2. The CDR3 runs 14 residues. The ends lost 6 bases at V and 6 bases at J; junction bases unmatched: 8. Germline V gene lookup returns CDR1 MNHNS and CDR2 SASEGT. The CDR3 DNA reads TGTGCCAGCAGCCGGGACTACCAAAGCAATGAGCAGTTCTTC. This sequence encodes CASSRDYQSNEQFF.

This chain joins TRBV5-1 and TRBJ2-7; 7 bases match TRBD1. Germline V gene sequence: CDR1 SGHRS, CDR2 YFSETQ. Losses at the gene ends were 2 bases for V and 6 bases for J; bases not matched to a gene: 11. The CDR3 is 15 residues long. This CDR3 is CASSLYSGTACEQYF. The CDR3 DNA reads TGCGCCAGCAGCTTATACTCCGGGACAGCTTGCGAGCAGTACTTC.

This clonotype was found many times. V usage is TRBV11-2 and J usage is TRBJ2-2, with D perhaps matching TRBD1 (6 bases). The CDR3 is 16 residues long. Germline lookup yields CDR1 SGHAT and CDR2 FQNNGV. V lost 3 bases and J 0 bases, leaving 11 bases between the germline ends. As DNA, the CDR3 is TGTGCCAGCAGCTTTCGTGGGACATCGAACACCGGGGAGCTGTTTTTT. Protein sequence: CASSFRGTSNTGELFF. Filled out from reference TRBV11-2 and TRBJ2-2, the complete variable domain reads EAGVAQSPRYKIIEKRQSVAFWCNPISGHATLYWYQQILGQGPKLLIQFQNNGVVDDSQLPKDRFSAERLKGVDSTLKIQPAKLEDSAVYLCASSFRGTSNTGELFFGEGSRLTVL.

The chain couples TRBV20-1 to TRBJ1-1; TRBD1 agrees at 9 bases. V lost 6 bases to trimming and J lost 1 base; unmatched junction nucleotides: 3. This CDR3 is 13 amino acids long. Germline V lookup: CDR1 DFQATT, CDR2 SNEGSKA (reference sequence). CDR3 loop: CSARTGANTEAFF. DNA of the CDR3: TGCAGTGCCCGGACAGGGGCGAACACTGAAGCTTTCTTT.

The V call is TRBV20-1, the J call TRBJ1-5; D unresolved. The germline gives CDR1 DFQATT, CDR2 SNEGSKA (reference sequence). The length of the CDR3 is 14 residues. V was pared by 4 bases and J by 0 bases, with 10 bases between. CDR3 in amino acids: CSAKATYSNQPQHF. The CDR3 region has the DNA TGCAGTGCTAAAGCCACTTATAGCAATCAGCCCCAGCATTTT.

The CDR3 protein is CASSSAESTDTQYF. The CDR3 DNA follows: TGTGCCAGCAGTTCTGCGGAGAGCACAGATACGCAGTATTTT. The chain links TRBV6-5 to TRBJ2-3; D is undetermined. Germline-derived CDR1 and CDR2 are MNHEY and SVGAGI. V shed 4 bases and J shed 0 bases, with 8 bases lying between them. The CDR3 loop spans 14 amino acids.

This clonotype was seen more than once but under ten times. V is TRBV9 and J is TRBJ2-5; D is unresolved. The CDR3 loop spans 17 amino acids. Germline CDR1 SGDLS, CDR2 YYNGEE. V gave up 0 bases and J gave up 2 bases, with 17 bases separating them. CDR3 in DNA: TGTGCCAGCAGCGTAGCCGAGACCGTAGGGTCTCAAGAGACCCAGTACTTC. Protein product: CASSVAETVGSQETQYF.

This clonotype showed up just a few times. The chain has TRBV11-2 and TRBJ2-2; possible D gene TRBD2, 7 bases. Trimming cost V 5 bases and J 4 bases, with 14 bases left between them. The length of the CDR3 is 15 residues. Germline V CDR1 and CDR2: SGHAT, FQNNGV. Written as DNA, the CDR3 is TGTGCCAGCAGCATGCGGGGGCAGGGCACCGGGGAGCTGTTTTTT. Translation: CASSMRGQGTGELFF.

The chain employs TRBV11-2 and TRBJ2-6, with 12 bases identical to TRBD1. CDR1 and CDR2 from the germline V gene are SGHAT and FQNNGV. J was trimmed by 4 bases and V by 4 bases; bases with no gene match: 8. The CDR3 is 18 amino acids. CDR3 in amino acids: CASSSRDRGLPGANVLTF. CDR3 bases: TGTGCCAGCAGCTCAAGGGACAGGGGGCTCCCCGGGGCCAACGTCCTGACTTTC. Filled out from reference TRBV11-2 and TRBJ2-6, the complete variable domain reads EAGVAQSPRYKIIEKRQSVAFWCNPISGHATLYWYQQILGQGPKLLIQFQNNGVVDDSQLPKDRFSAERLKGVDSTLKIQPAKLEDSAVYLCASSSRDRGLPGANVLTFGAGSRLTVL.